This is a list of T cell receptor beta chains from one sample in a study of blood T cell repertoires in COVID-19. Some clones are missing from TCRdb's copy, which holds only in-frame ones; the method was immunoSEQ multiplex PCR. The repertoire holds about 180,000 clones, with less than 85% as singletons. Sequencing used peripheral blood. All receptors come from a woman in her sixties with COVID-19, enrolled during active disease. Both conserved end residues are part of each CDR3. D genes are given only for firm matches. For some rows the clone size is stated as once, few or many, or as a class when expanded; others skip it.

TRBJ2-7	-	-	TRBV12-3/TRBV12-4	CASSYRVGEQYF	TGTGCCAGCAGTTATCGGGTCGGCGAGCAGTACTTC
TRBJ1-3	-	-	TRBV4-2	CASSQERGHGNTIYF	TGTGCCAGCAGCCAAGAACGGGGACATGGAAACACCATATATTTT
TRBJ2-1	-	TRBD1	TRBV5-1	CASSLIGAGGASYNEQFF	TGCGCCAGCAGCTTGATCGGGGCAGGGGGCGCGTCGTACAATGAGCAGTTCTTC
TRBJ2-3	-	TRBD2	TRBV4-2	CASSQTKGTSGGAKPPTDTQYF	TGTGCCAGCAGCCAAACTAAGGGGACTAGCGGGGGGGCCAAGCCCCCCACAGATACGCAGTATTTT
TRBJ2-1	-	-	TRBV7-2	CASSPEEARKEQFF	TGTGCCAGCAGCCCGGAGGAGGCTCGCAAGGAGCAGTTCTTC
TRBJ2-2	few	TRBD1	TRBV6-5	CASAEPRGQTGELFF	TGTGCCAGCGCCGAGCCAAGGGGGCAAACCGGGGAGCTGTTTTTT
TRBJ2-7	-	TRBD2	TRBV7-8	CASSPGLDYEQYF	TGTGCCAGCAGCCCGGGACTAGATTACGAGCAGTACTTC
TRBJ1-1	many	TRBD1	TRBV28	CASSLRQGEAFF	TGTGCCAGCAGTCTGCGACAGGGCGAAGCTTTCTTT
TRBJ2-3	-	TRBD2	TRBV28	CASSAITSGSTDTQYF	TGTGCCAGCAGTGCAATCACTAGCGGGAGCACAGATACGCAGTATTTT
TRBJ1-6	-	TRBD1	TRBV30	CAWSIDRGTSYNSPLHF	TGTGCCTGGAGTATCGACAGGGGCACCTCCTATAATTCACCCCTCCACTTT
TRBJ2-3	-	-	TRBV6-5	CASSLPGKDTQYF	TGTGCCAGCAGCCTACCGGGGAAAGATACGCAGTATTTT
TRBJ2-5	-	-	TRBV19	CASSMQATLQETQYF	TGTGCCAGTAGTATGCAGGCGACGCTTCAAGAGACCCAGTACTTC
TRBJ2-1	-	-	TRBV6-1	CASSEQGNYNEQFF	TGTGCCAGCAGTGAACAGGGGAACTACAATGAGCAGTTCTTC
TRBJ2-1	-	-	TRBV18	CASSPGTSYNEQFF	TGTGCCAGCTCTCCGGGAACCTCCTACAATGAGCAGTTCTTC
TRBJ2-2	-	TRBD1	TRBV24-1	CATSDPFGTGEPGELFF	TGTGCCACCAGTGATCCTTTCGGGACAGGAGAGCCCGGGGAGCTGTTTTTT
TRBJ2-5	-	TRBD2	TRBV15	CATSRVRGDQETQYF	TGTGCCACCAGCAGAGTTCGGGGGGACCAAGAGACCCAGTACTTC
TRBJ1-5	-	-	TRBV12-3/TRBV12-4	CASRIRGQPQHF	TGTGCCAGCAGGATCAGGGGTCAGCCCCAGCATTTT
TRBJ1-4	-	TRBD1	TRBV28	CASTAGGDEKLFF	TGTGCCAGCACGGCAGGGGGCGATGAAAAACTGTTTTTT
TRBJ2-1	once	TRBD2	TRBV3-1/TRBV3-2	CASSQRTSSNEQFF	TGTGCCAGCAGCCAGAGGACTAGCTCCAATGAGCAGTTCTTC
TRBJ1-3	-	-	TRBV9	CASSRTGSSGNTIYF	TGTGCCAGCAGCAGGACGGGGAGCTCTGGAAACACCATATATTTT
TRBJ2-3	-	TRBD2	TRBV5-1	CASSLLGLAGISTDTQYF	TGCGCCAGCAGCTTACTGGGACTAGCGGGAATCAGCACAGATACGCAGTATTTT
TRBJ2-3	-	-	TRBV18	CASSPLQGSTDTQYF	TGTGCCAGCTCACCACTTCAGGGGAGCACAGATACGCAGTATTTT
TRBJ1-5	-	TRBD1	TRBV15	CATSGSGGRQPQHF	TGTGCCACCAGCGGGTCAGGGGGCCGACAGCCCCAGCATTTT
TRBJ2-4	-	-	TRBV10-2	CASSSNNRANWYF	TGCGCCAGCAGTTCAAACAACAGGGCAAACTGGTACTTC
TRBJ2-1	-	-	TRBV19	CASSSTETYNEQFF	TGTGCCAGTAGTAGCACAGAAACTTACAATGAGCAGTTCTTC
TRBJ2-2	-	TRBD1	TRBV11-3	CASSGGTGENTGELFF	TGTGCCAGCAGCGGCGGGACAGGAGAAAACACCGGGGAGCTGTTTTTT
TRBJ2-5	-	-	TRBV20-1	CSASSLVETQYF	TGCAGTGCTAGTAGCCTTGTGGAGACCCAGTACTTC
TRBJ2-5	-	-	TRBV3-1/TRBV3-2	CASSQSVETQYF	TGTGCCAGCAGCCAAAGCGTGGAGACCCAGTACTTC
TRBJ2-1	-	TRBD2	TRBV3-1/TRBV3-2	CASSLTSGVWNEQFF	TGTGCCAGCAGCCTCACTAGCGGGGTCTGGAATGAGCAGTTCTTC
TRBJ2-5	-	-	TRBV5-5	CASSFSPYQETQYF	TGTGCCAGCAGCTTCTCCCCGTACCAAGAGACCCAGTACTTC
TRBJ2-3	-	TRBD1	TRBV19	CASSIQGAHTDTQYF	TGTGCCAGTAGTATCCAGGGGGCACACACAGATACGCAGTATTTT
TRBJ2-3	-	-	TRBV5-1	CASSGTGSTDTQYF	TGCGCCAGCAGCGGGACTGGCAGCACAGATACGCAGTATTTT
TRBJ2-7	-	-	TRBV28	CASSWGGSSYEQYF	TGTGCCAGCAGTTGGGGGGGCTCCTCCTACGAGCAGTACTTC
TRBJ2-1	-	TRBD1	TRBV4-2	CASSQAGTGGYNEQFF	TGTGCCAGCAGCCAAGCCGGGACAGGGGGTTACAATGAGCAGTTCTTC
TRBJ2-5	-	-	TRBV27	CASSLTAGDQETQYF	TGTGCCAGCAGTCTGACTGCCGGTGACCAAGAGACCCAGTACTTC
TRBJ2-7	few	-	TRBV28	CASSPREEQYF	TGTGCCAGCAGCCCACGGGAAGAGCAGTACTTC
TRBJ2-1	-	TRBD2	TRBV3-1/TRBV3-2	CASNPGVAGGWNEQFF	TGTGCCAGCAACCCAGGGGTAGCGGGGGGTTGGAATGAGCAGTTCTTC
TRBJ2-1	-	-	TRBV30	CAWIGTAGRMGNEQFF	TGTGCCTGGATCGGAACGGCGGGGAGGATGGGCAATGAGCAGTTCTTC
TRBJ1-2	-	TRBD1	TRBV27	CASSPLGQGGYYGYTF	TGTGCCAGCAGTCCGTTGGGACAGGGGGGGTACTATGGCTACACCTTC
TRBJ2-7	-	TRBD1	TRBV6-5	CASTGTGGYEQYF	TGTGCCAGCACCGGGACAGGGGGCTACGAGCAGTACTTC